These T cell receptor beta chains were read from a single sample in a study of metastatic and nonmetastatic thyroid tumors. TCRdb re-called clones via MiXCR from the PCR reads. The sample consists of around 36,000 clones, 29% of them appearing once. Input material: blood. These receptors originate from a female donor with papillary thyroid cancer or a benign thyroid nodule (not recorded which). Some clones in this sample may be carry-over from other donors' samples. Both conserved end residues are part of each CDR3.

j_call,v_call,cdr3_aa
TRBJ1-2,TRBV27,CASSLIQGTNYGYTF
TRBJ2-1,TRBV20-1,CSARNLAGVSNEQFF
TRBJ1-4,TRBV4-1,CASSQGPGQSGFGKLFF
TRBJ2-7,TRBV20-1,CSARSGHGAYEQYF
TRBJ1-1,TRBV12-3/TRBV12-4,CASSLGGTPELNTEAFF
TRBJ1-1,TRBV28,CASLMCTEAFF
TRBJ1-2,TRBV6-7,CASGYSPQQGYGCTF
TRBJ2-2,TRBV3-1,CASSQDGGTGTSGNTGELFF
TRBJ2-7,TRBV6-2/TRBV6-3,CASSYSQLAGDHEQYF
TRBJ2-2,TRBV28,CASTTSGSSQAGELFF
TRBJ2-3,TRBV4-1,CASSQGVGGDTQYF
TRBJ1-1,TRBV10-3,CAISESSVTPPTEAFF